Here is one T cell receptor (beta chain) with its context. The data belong to a study of T cell changes during pregnancy in multiple sclerosis. TCRdb keeps only in-frame clones here, not all; method: immunoSEQ multiplex PCR. The sample includes about 41,000 clones, 90% to 95% of them seen just once. The CDR3 is 14 amino acids. CDR1 is SGHRS and CDR2 is YFSETQ in the germline V gene. V was pared by 0 bases and J by 5 bases, with 0 bases of the junction left unmatched. The sequences come from CD8+ T cells from peripheral blood mononuclear cells, collected in the third trimester of pregnancy. V gene TRBV5-1 combines with J gene TRBJ1-4; 8 positions match TRBD1. This sequence originates from a female donor with multiple sclerosis, enrolled in a pregnancy study. CDR3 amino acids: CASSLGQGNEKLFF. The CDR3 DNA follows: TGCGCCAGCAGCTTGGGACAGGGGAATGAAAAACTGTTTTTT.